One sample yielded the 7 T cell receptor beta chains listed below, sequenced in a study of OX40 agonist ivuxolimab in advanced cancers. Profiling relied on immunoSEQ multiplex PCR, and the TCRdb table lists in-frame clones only, not all of them. Of tens of thousands of clones listed, 75% to 90% are singletons. The input for sequencing was CD4+ or CD8+ T cells sorted from blood, taken in a trial of the OX40 agonist ivuxolimab. The origin of the receptors is an adult with an advanced solid tumor such as melanoma, head and neck, liver or kidney cancer.

The genes are TRBV14 and TRBJ2-3, with TRBD1 identical over 7 bases. The V and J ends lost 4 bases and 3 bases, in that order; junction bases with no gene match: 10. Germline CDR1 and CDR2: SGHDN and FVKESK. The CDR3 totals 16 residues. Here the CDR3 DNA reads TGTGCCAGCAGCCTCCAGCCGGGGACAGTTACAGATACGCAGTATTTT. Protein sequence: CASSLQPGTVTDTQYF.

The chain has TRBV19 and TRBJ1-2; D is possibly TRBD1 (5 bases). The CDR3 has 14 amino acids. In germline, CDR1 is LNHDA, CDR2 SQIVND (reference sequence). With 6 bases removed from V and 2 bases from J, the gap between germline ends came to 13 bases. CDR3 amino acids: CASRSGDSNYGYTF. The DNA of the CDR3 is TGTGCCAGTAGGAGTGGTGACAGCAACTATGGCTACACCTTC.

The chain recombines TRBV28 with TRBJ2-7; D unclear. The CDR3 contains 14 residues. V was pared by 5 bases and J by 6 bases, with 17 bases between. Germline V gene lookup returns CDR1 MDHEN and CDR2 SYDVKM. The CDR3 DNA reads as TGTGCCAGCAGTCCGCCCCCGCAGGCAGCCGAGCAGTACTTC. It encodes CASSPPPQAAEQYF.

The chain has TRBV14 and TRBJ2-5; tentative D call: TRBD1 (5 bases). Per the germline V gene, CDR1 is SGHDN and CDR2 is FVKESK. V was cut by 0 bases and J by 4 bases, with 18 bases left in between. The CDR3 spans 17 residues. DNA for the CDR3: TGTGCCAGCAGCCAAGAAGCCAGGGCGTTAACGCGAGAGACCCAGTACTTC. It translates to CASSQEARALTRETQYF.

The chain employs TRBV28 and TRBJ2-1; 8 bases align to TRBD1. Germline assignment: CDR1 MDHEN and CDR2 SYDVKM. Unmatched junction bases numbered 7, after V lost 6 bases and J lost 6 bases. This CDR3 spans 14 amino acids. The CDR3 sequence: CASSQDRVRNEQFF. DNA for the CDR3: TGTGCCAGCAGCCAGGACAGGGTACGCAATGAGCAGTTCTTC.

This clone was detected once. V usage is TRBV5-8 and J usage is TRBJ2-6, with TRBD2 matching 9 bases. Germline CDR1 SGHTS, CDR2 YDEGEE. The length of the CDR3 is 17 residues. After removal of 5 bases from V and 0 bases from J, the junction contained 6 bases not matched to a gene. The CDR3, as DNA: TGTGCCAGCAGTAATGGCGGGAGGGCCTCTGGGGCCAACGTCCTGACTTTC. Its translation is CASSNGGRASGANVLTF.

V gene TRBV7-3 combines with J gene TRBJ2-1, with D perhaps given as TRBD1 or TRBD2 (5 bases each). Trimming shortened V by 6 bases and J by 2 bases, and 11 bases separated the two germline ends. The CDR3 extends over 14 amino acids. Germline assignment: CDR1 SGHTA and CDR2 FQGTGA. CDR3 sequence: CASSPGPTYNEQFF. The CDR3 DNA reads as TGTGCCAGCAGTCCGGGACCAACCTACAATGAGCAGTTCTTC.